The 8 T cell receptor beta chains listed next were all sequenced from one sample in a study of cytomegalovirus exposure and HLA in healthy donors. The study ran its PCR with 60 Vbeta and 13 Jbeta primers. Profiled with immunoSEQ multiplex PCR; TCRdb holds only in-frame clones, not every one. The sample lists 150,000 to 200,000 clones; about 77% were seen once. The sample comprised PBMCs. The receptors derive from a woman aged 40 to 50 in good health and CMV-seropositive.

The table lists this clone with a few counts. The chain recombines TRBV7-2 with TRBJ1-1, with TRBD1 matching 8 bases. The junction had 10 bases not matched to a gene; V was cut back by 5 bases and J by 5 bases. Germline V gene lookup returns CDR1 SGHTA and CDR2 FQGNSA. The CDR3 is 15 amino acids. The CDR3, as DNA: TGTGCCAGCAGCACCCGACAGGGGCGGGGAACTGAAGCTTTCTTT. It encodes CASSTRQGRGTEAFF.

V and J are TRBV13 and TRBJ2-3; 13 positions agree with TRBD2. This CDR3 region has 18 residues. Germline trimming cut 5 bases from V and 2 bases from J; bases unmatched to any gene: 10. In germline, CDR1 is PRHDT, CDR2 FYEKMQ (reference sequence). In nucleotides, the CDR3 is TGTGCCAGCAGCCCAGGACTAGCGGGGGTCCCTTACACAGATACGCAGTATTTT. Its translation is CASSPGLAGVPYTDTQYF.

The chain couples TRBV27 to TRBJ1-3; D gene unclear. This CDR3 has 15 residues. Germline V gives CDR1 MNHEY, CDR2 SMNVEV (reference sequence). V was cut by 3 bases and J by 4 bases, with 13 bases left in between. CDR3 bases: TGTGCCAGCAGTTTTAGGCAATTGGAGGGAAACACCATATATTTT. Residues: CASSFRQLEGNTIYF.

The rearrangement joins TRBV5-1 to TRBJ2-4; 7 bases map to TRBD2. Germline CDR1 SGHRS, CDR2 YFSETQ. V shed 4 bases, J shed 1 base, and the junction held 11 bases outside the gene matches. The CDR3 consists of 17 residues. CDR3 sequence (DNA): TGCGCCAGCAGCGGCGGGAGCGAGGGAATTGCCAAAAACATTCAGTACTTC. This encodes CASSGGSEGIAKNIQYF.

The chain carries TRBV11-3 and TRBJ2-3; 12 bases map to TRBD2. Losses at the gene ends were 5 bases for V and 6 bases for J; bases not matched to a gene: 9. The CDR3 has 16 residues. CDR1 SGHNT and CDR2 YENEEA come from the germline V gene. CDR3 coding DNA: TGTGCCAGCAGCCCCGGACTAGCGGGGAAGTGGGATACGCAGTATTTT. It is translated as CASSPGLAGKWDTQYF.

This chain links TRBV9 with TRBJ2-2, with D perhaps matching TRBD2 (5 bases). This CDR3 spans 16 amino acids. The V and J ends lost 4 bases and 3 bases respectively, with 16 bases between them. Looked up from germline, CDR1 is SGDLS and CDR2 is YYNGEE. The chain's CDR3 is CASSPRVGRDTGELFF. The CDR3 bases are TGTGCCAGCAGCCCGAGGGTGGGCCGGGACACCGGGGAGCTGTTTTTT.

This rearrangement joins TRBV4-3 to TRBJ2-3; D remains unclear. Trimming pared 3 bases from V and 5 bases from J, leaving 21 bases between. From germline, CDR1 is LGHNA and CDR2 YSLEER. CDR3 length equals 17 residues. The DNA of the CDR3 is TGCGCCAGCAGCCACGTGGAACGGAGTAAAAGGAAAGATACGCAGTATTTT. Protein product: CASSHVERSKRKDTQYF.

The chain has TRBV27 and TRBJ2-7, with TRBD1 identical over 7 bases. CDR3 size: 15 residues. CDR1 is MNHEY, CDR2 SMNVEV, per germline (reference sequence). Trimming at V came to 5 bases and at J to 5 bases, leaving 12 bases not matched to a gene. CDR3 amino acids: CASSPSSTGFHEQYF. In DNA, the CDR3 is TGTGCCAGCAGTCCGTCCTCGACAGGGTTCCACGAGCAGTACTTC.